This TCR beta chain was recovered during a study of T cell responses to AZD1222 COVID-19 vaccine. The wider study: Pooled in the analysis were second doses at about 4 or about 12 weeks. Whole-study findings and limits: Repertoires in all cases were sampled only once the peak T cell response had passed. Baseline testing showed seropositivity in only five to seven AZD1222 recipients. Spike was spanned by vaccine-associated CD4 TCRs, with dominance at 160-218 and 743-854.

Concerning this clone itself: What it recognizes is unknown.

The length of the CDR3 is 15 residues. Trimming took 2 bases from V and 2 from J, leaving 10 bases between them. Germline CDR1 is MGHRA and CDR2 is YSYEKL. The data were produced by immunoSEQ multiplex PCR, yet TCRdb's version contains in-frame clones alone and is incomplete. The sample has over 130,000 clones, 94% seen once. This sample comprised peripheral blood, obtained on day 0 of AZD1222 vaccination. This TCR came from an adult in good health. The rearrangement uses TRBV4-1 and TRBJ1-3; no clear D gene. CDR3: CASSQQPLAGNTIYF. CDR3 nucleotide sequence: TGCGCCAGCAGCCAACAACCTCTAGCTGGAAACACCATATATTTT.